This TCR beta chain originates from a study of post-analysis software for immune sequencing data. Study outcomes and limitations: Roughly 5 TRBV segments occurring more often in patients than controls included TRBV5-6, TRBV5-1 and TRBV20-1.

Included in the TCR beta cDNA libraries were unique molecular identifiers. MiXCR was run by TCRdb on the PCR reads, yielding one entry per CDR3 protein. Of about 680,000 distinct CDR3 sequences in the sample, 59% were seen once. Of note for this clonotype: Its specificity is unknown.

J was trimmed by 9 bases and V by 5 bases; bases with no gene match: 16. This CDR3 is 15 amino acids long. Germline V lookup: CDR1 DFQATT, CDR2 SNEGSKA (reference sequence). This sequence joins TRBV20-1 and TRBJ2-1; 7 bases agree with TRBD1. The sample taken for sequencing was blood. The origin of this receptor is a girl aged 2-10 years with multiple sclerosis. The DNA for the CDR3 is TGCAGTGCTCTGAACCGACAGGGTAGAGGGGGTGAGCAGTTCTTC. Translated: CSALNRQGRGGEQFF.